This T cell receptor (beta chain) came from a study of control samples from healthy donors and cancer patients. Germline V gene data show CDR1 as PRHDT and CDR2 as FYEKMQ (reference sequence). Trimming took 7 bases from V and 7 from J, leaving 16 bases between them. This CDR3 has 13 residues. TCRdb keeps only in-frame clones here, not all; method: immunoSEQ multiplex PCR. The sample records about 110,000 clones, almost 85% being singletons. The sequence was obtained from a man aged 18 to 29 in good health. Source material: blood. This chain joins TRBV13 and TRBJ1-1; TRBD1 is a possible D gene (5 bases). The CDR3 region is CASTWGPPSEAFF. The CDR3, as DNA: TGTGCCAGCACCTGGGGACCTCCGAGTGAAGCTTTCTTT.